This T cell receptor beta chain was retrieved from a study of blood T cell repertoires in COVID-19. For the study at large: Spain, Italy and the United States supplied samples that represented acute and convalescent COVID-19.

Authors' processing steps: How many nucleated cells were present was estimated from reference gene primer amplification. TCRdb keeps only in-frame clones here, not all; method: immunoSEQ multiplex PCR. Clone size and the V and J calls come from that table; the DNA yielded D and trimming. The sample has around 200,000 clones, 86% seen once. Followed over time, Seattle patients had been enrolled while infection was active. The sequence was obtained from a woman aged 60-75 years with COVID-19, enrolled during active disease. Sequencing was done on a sample of peripheral blood.

The CDR3 protein is CASSLGQDFYGYTF. The CDR3 DNA follows: TGTGCCAGCAGCCTCGGACAGGACTTCTATGGCTACACCTTC. The chain is built from TRBV3-1 (or the pseudogene TRBV3-2) and TRBJ1-2; 7 nucleotides agree with TRBD1. CDR1 is LGHDT, CDR2 YNNKEL, per germline (reference sequence). This CDR3 has 14 amino acids. With V trimmed by 4 bases and J by 4 bases, 6 bases remained unmatched.